Given below is one T cell receptor (beta chain) in context. Its specificity is not known. The sample comes from a study of cytomegalovirus exposure and HLA in healthy donors. General study points: What was likely a sequencing artifact was a cluster of highly shared sequence variants.

PCR used 60 Vbeta primers and 13 Jbeta primers. The repertoire was sequenced with immunoSEQ multiplex PCR; TCRdb's copy has only in-frame clones and lacks some. The sample lists around 140,000 clones; 82% were seen once. The sequence was obtained from a woman between 35 and 50 years old in good health and CMV-seronegative. Sequences were obtained from PBMCs.

This CDR3 is CASSVGGGDSGNTIYF. CDR3 nucleotides: TGTGCCAGCAGCGTAGGCGGCGGCGACTCTGGAAACACCATATATTTT. This chain connects TRBV9 to TRBJ1-3; no reliable D call. This CDR3 is 16 amino acids long. Germline V gene sequence: CDR1 SGDLS, CDR2 YYNGEE. With 0 bases removed from V and 0 bases from J, the gap between germline ends came to 10 bases.